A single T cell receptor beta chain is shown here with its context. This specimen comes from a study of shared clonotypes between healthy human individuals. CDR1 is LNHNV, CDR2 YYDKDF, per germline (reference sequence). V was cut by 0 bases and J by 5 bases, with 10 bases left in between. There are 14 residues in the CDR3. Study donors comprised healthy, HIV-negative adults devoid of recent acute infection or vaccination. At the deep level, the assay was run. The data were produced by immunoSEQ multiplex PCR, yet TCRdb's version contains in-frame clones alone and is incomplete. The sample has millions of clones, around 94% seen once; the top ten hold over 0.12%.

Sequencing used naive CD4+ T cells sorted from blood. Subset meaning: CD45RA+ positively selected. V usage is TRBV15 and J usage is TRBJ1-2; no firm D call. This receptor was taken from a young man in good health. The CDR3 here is CATSRDGGQYGYTF. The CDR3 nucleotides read TGTGCCACCAGCAGAGATGGAGGGCAATATGGCTACACCTTC.